A single sample is the source of the 20 T cell receptor beta chains below, sequenced in a study of cytomegalovirus exposure and HLA in healthy donors. The PCR made use of 60 Vbeta and 13 Jbeta primers. Measured with immunoSEQ multiplex PCR; TCRdb has only the in-frame clones, and not every one. The table shows around 130,000 clones, with around 79% occurring only once. The material sequenced was PBMCs. The origin of the receptors is a woman under 30 in good health and CMV-seronegative.

The chain is built from TRBV28 and TRBJ2-7; D possibly corresponds to TRBD2 (6 bases). Germline values: CDR1 MDHEN, CDR2 SYDVKM. The CDR3 is 13 residues long. V lost 1 base and J lost 4, with 8 bases in between. The CDR3 loop is CASSLYGTYEQYF. In nucleotides, the CDR3 is TGTGCCAGCAGTTTATACGGGACTTACGAGCAGTACTTC.

V and J are TRBV5-1 and TRBJ1-6; TRBD1 matches 9 bases. This CDR3 spans 15 amino acids. CDR1 and CDR2 (germline): SGHRS, YFSETQ. The V segment lost 2 bases and the J segment 8 bases; nucleotides outside the gene matches: 5. This chain's CDR3 is CASSLEDRGYSPLHF. In nucleotides, the CDR3 is TGCGCCAGCAGCTTAGAGGACAGGGGTTATTCACCCCTCCACTTT.

This chain joins TRBV7-9 and TRBJ2-7; 12 bases map to TRBD2. Trimming cost V 0 bases and J 6 bases; bases outside gene matches: 3. CDR1 and CDR2 from the germline V gene are SEHNR and FQNEAQ (reference sequence). The length of the CDR3 is 15 residues. The CDR3 region is CASSLALAGGFEQYF. DNA for the CDR3: TGTGCCAGCAGCTTAGCCCTAGCGGGAGGGTTCGAGCAGTACTTC. Full variable domain (outside the CDR3, taken from reference TRBV7-9 and TRBJ2-7): DTGVSQNPRHKITKRGQNVTFRCDPISEHNRLYWYRQTLGQGPEFLTYFQNEAQLEKSRLLSDRFSAERPKGSFSTLEIQRTEQGDSAMYLCASSLALAGGFEQYFGPGTRLTVT.

The gene calls are TRBV9 and TRBJ2-3; 8 bases line up with TRBD2. Unmatched junction bases numbered 9, after V lost 8 bases and J lost 4 bases. Germline V CDR1 and CDR2: SGDLS, YYNGEE. The CDR3 covers 14 residues. CDR3 sequence: CARPSGRTPDTQYF. The CDR3 bases are TGTGCCAGACCGAGCGGGAGAACCCCAGATACGCAGTATTTT.

The V and J genes are TRBV6-5 and TRBJ2-4; maybe TRBD2 (5 bases). The length of the CDR3 is 14 residues. Trimming cost V 8 bases and J 6 bases, with 17 bases left between them. Germline CDR1 is MNHEY and CDR2 is SVGAGI. CDR3 nucleotide sequence: TGTGCCAGCGCGAGAAGGCCTGAGGGAAACATTCAGTACTTC. It is translated as CASARRPEGNIQYF.

The chain uses TRBV28 and TRBJ1-1; D is possibly TRBD1 (6 bases). Germline V gene sequence: CDR1 MDHEN, CDR2 SYDVKM. Between the trimmed V and J ends, which lost 5 bases and 2 bases, there was a span of 15 bases. There are 15 residues in the CDR3. The CDR3 region has the DNA TGTGCCAGCAGTCCCACAGGGAGTCCCAACACTGAAGCTTTCTTT. Encoded protein: CASSPTGSPNTEAFF.

The chain employs TRBV5-1 and TRBJ2-3, with 9 bases aligning to TRBD2. Germline V CDR1 and CDR2: SGHRS, YFSETQ. There are 15 residues in the CDR3. J gave up 4 bases and V 4 bases, and 7 bases lay outside the gene matches. CDR3 protein: CASSILAGVPDTQYF. The CDR3 nucleotides are TGCGCCAGCAGCATTTTAGCGGGAGTACCAGATACGCAGTATTTT.

This clone was detected once. The genes are TRBV7-8 and TRBJ2-3; 9 nucleotides align to TRBD2. CDR1 SGHVS and CDR2 FQNEAQ come from the germline V gene. The V and J ends lost 2 bases and 2 bases, in that order; junction bases with no gene match: 8. CDR3 length: 17 amino acids. CDR3 sequence (DNA): TGTGCCAGCAGCTTATGGGGAGCGGGGGGCACCACAGATACGCAGTATTTT. It translates to CASSLWGAGGTTDTQYF.

V usage is TRBV7-6 and J usage is TRBJ2-7, with 11 bases aligning to TRBD2. CDR3 length: 14 amino acids. Per germline, CDR1 SGHVS and CDR2 FNYEAQ. After removal of 4 bases from V and 3 bases from J, the junction contained 2 bases not matched to a gene. As DNA, the CDR3 is TGTGCCAGCAGCTCTGGGACTAGCGGCTACGAGCAGTACTTC. It is translated as CASSSGTSGYEQYF.

The chain has TRBV11-2 and TRBJ1-6, with D possibly matching TRBD1 (5 bases). Germline assignment: CDR1 SGHAT and CDR2 FQNNGV. The length of the CDR3 is 15 residues. V was shortened by 5 bases and J by 9 bases, with 17 bases between the two germline ends. CDR3 in amino acids: CASSRRWGESSPLHF. The CDR3 coding sequence is TGTGCCAGCAGCCGTAGGTGGGGGGAGTCTTCACCCCTCCACTTT.

The CDR3 nucleotides read TGTGCCAGCAGTTACTCCGGGACACCCAGGGGTGGCTACACCTTC. Encoded protein: CASSYSGTPRGGYTF. The chain combines TRBV6-5 with TRBJ1-2; a possible D gene is TRBD1 (6 bases). This CDR3 comprises 15 residues. Looked up from germline, CDR1 is MNHEY and CDR2 is SVGAGI. Trimming shortened V by 0 bases and J by 7 bases, and 15 bases separated the two germline ends.

The rearrangement links TRBV19 to TRBJ1-5; 7 positions match TRBD1. The CDR3 covers 14 residues. Germline V CDR1 and CDR2: LNHDA, SQIVND (reference sequence). V lost 4 bases to trimming and J lost 5 bases; unmatched junction nucleotides: 5. Here the CDR3 reads CASSTGTVYQPQHF. CDR3 nucleotide sequence: TGTGCCAGTAGTACCGGGACAGTCTATCAGCCCCAGCATTTT.

This clone was seen more than once but under ten times. This chain joins TRBV7-8 and TRBJ1-5; D not resolved. Trimming stripped 2 bases from V and 1 base from J, with 9 bases between. Germline V gene lookup returns CDR1 SGHVS and CDR2 FQNEAQ. CDR3 size: 15 residues. The DNA for the CDR3 is TGTGCCAGCAGCTTAATGGCCGGGAGCAATCAGCCCCAGCATTTT. Its protein product is CASSLMAGSNQPQHF.

This chain links TRBV5-4 with TRBJ1-4; no clear D. CDR1 is SGHNT, CDR2 YYREEE, per germline (reference sequence). V lost 4 bases and J 7 bases, leaving 8 bases between the germline ends. The CDR3 spans 12 residues. The CDR3 is CASSPPSEKLFF. In nucleotides, the CDR3 is TGTGCCAGCAGCCCCCCATCTGAAAAACTGTTTTTT.

In its sample, this clone was seen once. The chain is built from TRBV28 and TRBJ2-3; TRBD2 aligns across 8 bases. After removal of 2 bases from V and 6 bases from J, the junction contained 4 bases not matched to a gene. Germline loops: CDR1 MDHEN, CDR2 SYDVKM. This CDR3 comprises 14 residues. CDR3 sequence reads: CASSLAGGADTQYF. The DNA of the CDR3 is TGTGCCAGCAGTTTAGCGGGGGGTGCGGATACGCAGTATTTT. Full variable domain (rest looked up from reference TRBV28 and TRBJ2-3): DVKVTQSSRYLVKRTGEKVFLECVQDMDHENMFWYRQDPGLGLRLIYFSYDVKMKEKGDIPEGYSVSREKKERFSLILESASTNQTSMYLCASSLAGGADTQYFGPGTRLTVL.

This clone was observed a handful of times. CDR3 sequence (DNA): TGTGCCAGCAGCCAAAACCTACAGGCTGGGGAAGCTTTCTTT. It yields the protein CASSQNLQAGEAFF. The chain carries TRBV14 and TRBJ1-1; TRBD1 is a possible D gene (5 bases). Germline V gene lookup returns CDR1 SGHDN and CDR2 FVKESK. V was cut by 2 bases and J by 8 bases, with 15 bases left in between. The CDR3 extends over 14 amino acids.

This clone was recorded only once. The chain couples TRBV6-1 to TRBJ1-5; D might be TRBD1 (6 bases). The V end lost 2 bases, the J end lost 1 base, and 9 bases lay between the germline ends. The germline gives CDR1 MNHNS, CDR2 SASEGT. CDR3 length: 15 amino acids. The DNA for the CDR3 is TGTGCCAGCAGTGAACACAGGGTAAGCAATCAGCCCCAGCATTTT. It yields the protein CASSEHRVSNQPQHF.

This chain links TRBV7-9 with TRBJ1-5, with D uncertain. There are 14 residues in the CDR3. Between the trimmed V and J ends, which lost 1 base and 4 bases, there was a span of 8 bases. CDR1 is SEHNR, CDR2 FQNEAQ, per germline (reference sequence). The CDR3 sequence: CASSLGEGNQPQHF. The CDR3, as DNA: TGTGCCAGCAGCTTAGGTGAGGGAAATCAGCCCCAGCATTTT.

The CDR3 is CASTSLQGAAHSEQFF. Here the CDR3 DNA reads TGTGCCAGCACCAGTCTCCAGGGGGCGGCCCACAGTGAGCAGTTCTTC. The V call is TRBV6-6, the J call TRBJ2-1, with 8 nucleotides matching TRBD1. The V gene end was trimmed by 7 bases and the J gene end by 9 bases; junction bases not matched to a gene: 17. Germline V lookup: CDR1 MNHNY, CDR2 SVGAGI (reference sequence). The CDR3 length is 16 residues.

The chain couples TRBV13 to TRBJ1-2; 11 bases map to TRBD1. The ends lost 1 base at V and 6 bases at J; junction bases unmatched: 1. Germline V lookup: CDR1 PRHDT, CDR2 FYEKMQ (reference sequence). CDR3 size: 14 residues. CDR3 coding DNA: TGTGCCAGCAGCTTAGTGGGACAGGGGGATGGCTACACCTTC. Its translation is CASSLVGQGDGYTF. Full variable domain (rest looked up from reference TRBV13 and TRBJ1-2): AAGVIQSPRHLIKEKRETATLKCYPIPRHDTVYWYQQGPGQDPQFLISFYEKMQSDKGSIPDRFSAQQFSDYHSELNMSSLELGDSALYFCASSLVGQGDGYTFGSGTRLTVV.